Below are 30 T cell receptor beta chains sequenced from a single sample in a study of blood T cells in healthy people across ages. A sample-barcoded 5' primer and a J-beta primer mix were used in a second PCR of about 7 to 12 cycles. TCRdb redid the calling of the 5' RACE reads with MiXCR, one entry per CDR3 protein. The data hold more than 750,000 distinct CDR3 sequences, with roughly 29% observed a single time. Separately, the same data were catalogued under a study of T cells of mothers and their children.

The material sequenced was blood. Source of these receptors: a woman between 35 and 50 years old in good health.

The chain recombines TRBV28 with TRBJ2-5, with D tentatively TRBD1 or TRBD2 (6 bases each). Near its end, the DNA agrees better with TRBJ2-7, so the J call may be wrong. CDR3 size: 16 residues. Germline V CDR1 and CDR2: MDHEN, SYDVKM. The DNA of the CDR3 is TGTGCCAGCAGTTCGGAGGGGGAAGGGATAGGCTACGAGCAGTACTTC. Its protein product is CASSSEGEGIGYEQYF.

This chain joins TRBV20-1 and TRBJ2-7; D is possibly TRBD1 (5 bases). V lost 1 base and J lost 3, with 10 bases in between. This CDR3 is built from 13 residues. Germline values: CDR1 DFQATT, CDR2 SNEGSKA (reference sequence). CDR3 bases: TGCAGTGCTAGAGTAGGGGCCATCTACGAGCAGTACTTC. It specifies CSARVGAIYEQYF.

This chain joins TRBV18 and TRBJ2-6, with D possibly TRBD1 on 5 matching bases. With 4 bases removed from V and 2 bases from J, the gap between germline ends came to 12 bases. Germline CDR1 reads KGHSH; CDR2 reads LQKENI. This CDR3 comprises 16 residues. As DNA, the CDR3 is TGTGCCAGCTCACAACAGGCAGGGACTGGGGCCAACGTCCTGACTTTC. Its protein product is CASSQQAGTGANVLTF.

The chain is built from TRBV5-1 and TRBJ2-5, with 7 bases matching TRBD2. Per germline, CDR1 SGHRS and CDR2 YFSETQ. This CDR3 is built from 20 residues. V shed 0 bases, J shed 11 bases, and the junction held 28 bases outside the gene matches. CDR3 region: CASSLGVSAGLARPDNEQYF. In nucleotides, the CDR3 is TGCGCCAGCAGCTTGGGGGTTTCAGCGGGGCTTGCCCGGCCGGATAATGAGCAGTACTTC.

A note on this clonotype: Germline is not matched at one junction end, which may reflect a read error. V and J are TRBV28 and TRBJ2-1, with 7 positions matching TRBD1. Germline assignment: CDR1 MDHEN and CDR2 SYDVKM. CDR3 length: 16 residues. Here the CDR3 reads CAGSGAAGGNYNEQFF. CDR3 DNA: TGTGCCGGCAGTGGCGCGGCAGGGGGTAACTACAATGAGCAGTTCTTC.

The table lists this clonotype with a few counts. This chain links TRBV6-5 with TRBJ1-6; possible D gene TRBD1, 6 bases. The germline V gene has CDR1 MNHEY and CDR2 SVGAGI. V shed 4 bases and J shed 8 bases, with 21 bases lying between them. CDR3 length equals 17 residues. The CDR3 DNA follows: TGTGCCAGCAGTTCCAGGACAGAACGAGTGGGGGATTCACCCCTCCACTTT. Translating gives CASSSRTERVGDSPLHF.

The rearrangement joins TRBV4-1 to TRBJ2-5; D may be TRBD1 or TRBD2 (7 bases each). The CDR3 length is 18 residues. Trimming shortened V by 3 bases and J by 4 bases, and 24 bases separated the two germline ends. The germline CDR1 and CDR2 sequences are MGHRA and YSYEKL. CDR3 bases: TGCGCCAGCAGCCAGGAAGTCTTTAGCAGGGGGAGGGGAGAGACCCAGTACTTC. Its protein product is CASSQEVFSRGRGETQYF.

This clonotype was observed a few times. The chain couples TRBV12-3 or TRBV12-4 to TRBJ1-1; D call uncertain. Trimming left V 3 bases short and J 7 bases short, with 6 bases between. The CDR3 is 11 residues long. As DNA, the CDR3 is TGTGCCAGCAGTTTCAAGGATGAAGCTTTCTTT. The encoded protein is CASSFKDEAFF.

The V gene is TRBV5-1, the J gene TRBJ2-7; perhaps TRBD2 as D (5 bases). V was cut by 1 base and J by 6 bases, with 14 bases left in between. This CDR3 spans 14 amino acids. Germline CDR1 and CDR2: SGHRS and YFSETQ. The CDR3, as DNA: TGCGCCAGCAGCTTGACGGGAACCTTCTCCGAGCAGTACTTC. It is translated as CASSLTGTFSEQYF.

V gene TRBV7-2 combines with J gene TRBJ2-1; D is uncertain. The length of the CDR3 is 13 residues. Germline CDR1 SGHTA, CDR2 FQGNSA. V was shortened by 5 bases and J by 7 bases, with 12 bases between the two germline ends. CDR3 residues: CASSLPDRNEQFF. Written as DNA, the CDR3 is TGTGCCAGCAGCCTCCCTGATAGGAATGAGCAGTTCTTC.

In its sample, this clonotype was seen a few times. The V gene is TRBV28, the J gene TRBJ2-6; no clear D. Germline assignment: CDR1 MDHEN and CDR2 SYDVKM. Trimming cost V 8 bases and J 1 base, with 9 bases left between them. The CDR3 contains 14 residues. The CDR3 sequence: CASYSVSGANVLTF. CDR3 bases: TGTGCCAGCTACAGTGTTTCTGGGGCCAACGTCCTGACTTTC.

In this sample, this clonotype turned up many times. The V and J genes are TRBV10-3 and TRBJ2-7; D might be TRBD1 (5 bases). In germline, CDR1 is ENHRY, CDR2 SYGVKD. The CDR3 is 14 residues long. The V end lost 2 bases, the J end lost 5 bases, and 13 bases lay between the germline ends. Written as DNA, the CDR3 is TGTGCCATCAGTGAGCGAGGACACACCGACGAGCAGTACTTC. Encoded protein: CAISERGHTDEQYF.

As regards this clonotype: This may be a read error, as it is one base from a much larger clone. The rearrangement joins TRBV5-1 to TRBJ2-1; D unresolved. Germline assignment: CDR1 SGHRS and CDR2 YFSETQ. The CDR3 consists of 15 residues. The DNA of the CDR3 is TGCGCCAGCAGCTTGTACCAAAAAACCTACAATGAGCACTTCTTC. This encodes CASSLYQKTYNEHFF.

This chain joins TRBV6-1 and TRBJ1-1, with a tentative D call TRBD1 (6 bases). This CDR3 is 15 amino acids long. V shed 4 bases and J shed 4 bases, with 16 bases lying between them. Germline values: CDR1 MNHNS, CDR2 SASEGT. For the CDR3, the DNA is TGTGCCAGCAGTGGGACAGAACCCGTCGGCACTGAAGCTTTCTTT. Translation gives CASSGTEPVGTEAFF.

Concerning this clonotype: At one end, the junction sequence differs from germline, possibly due to a read error. V is TRBV4-1 and J is TRBJ2-2, with D perhaps TRBD2 (5 bases). The CDR3 consists of 15 residues. Germline V lookup: CDR1 MGHRA, CDR2 YSYEKL. The CDR3 DNA sequence: TGCGCCAGCAGTCAAGATTCGGGATCGACCGGGGAGCTGTTTTTT. As protein: CASSQDSGSTGELFF.

J is TRBJ2-1 and V is TRBV5-1, with D perhaps matching TRBD2 (5 bases). The germline V gene encodes CDR1 SGHRS and CDR2 YFSETQ. The CDR3 is 15 amino acids. The V end was cut by 4 bases, the J end by 5 bases, with 16 bases between. DNA for the CDR3: TGCGCCAGCAGCCCGAGGGTAGCCCCAAACAATGAGCAGTTCTTC. The encoded protein is CASSPRVAPNNEQFF.

This sequence joins TRBV5-1 and TRBJ2-4, with no clear D. The germline V and J ends were trimmed by 1 base and 0 bases, with 11 bases remaining between them. CDR1 and CDR2 from the germline V gene are SGHRS and YFSETQ. The CDR3 extends over 16 amino acids. CDR3 bases: TGCGCCAGCAGCTTGAGGGCAGGAGTAGCCAAAAACATTCAGTACTTC. Translated, it gives CASSLRAGVAKNIQYF.

This clonotype was counted many times. The V and J genes are TRBV5-1 and TRBJ2-5, with 7 positions matching TRBD1. J gave up 2 bases and V 1 base, and 5 bases lay outside the gene matches. The germline V gene encodes CDR1 SGHRS and CDR2 YFSETQ. CDR3 length: 15 residues. The CDR3 here is CASSLYGTAQETQYF. DNA of the CDR3: TGCGCCAGCAGCTTGTATGGGACAGCACAAGAGACCCAGTACTTC.

This clonotype was counted a few times. J is TRBJ1-6 and V is TRBV27; D ambiguous. This CDR3 region has 12 residues. Trimming removed 3 bases at V and 12 bases at J, with 9 bases between. CDR1 is MNHEY, CDR2 SMNVEV, per germline (reference sequence). DNA of the CDR3: TGTGCCAGCAGTTTCCTAAACCGACCCCTCCACTTT. This gives the protein CASSFLNRPLHF.

Regarding this clonotype: As the CDR3 is not closed by the conserved phenylalanine or tryptophan, this likely results from a read error. Because the CDR3's place on the DNA is in doubt, the DNA is left out and the CDR3 is given as listed by TCRdb. The CDR3 region is CAISVGTGWNQPRHL. This sequence joins TRBV10-3 and TRBJ1-5; the table calls TRBD1, which could not be checked here. The germline CDR1 and CDR2 sequences are ENHRY and SYGVKD. The CDR3 has 15 amino acids, counting both end residues.

The chain uses TRBV7-2 and TRBJ1-1; perhaps TRBD1 as D (5 bases). The V gene lost 6 bases and the J gene lost 1 base, with 12 bases spanning the gap. Germline V CDR1 and CDR2: SGHTA, FQGNSA. The CDR3 has 14 residues. Here the CDR3 DNA reads TGTGCCAGCAGTTTGCAGGGCCGGAACACTGAAGCTTTCTTT. Translated, it gives CASSLQGRNTEAFF.

This clonotype was found many times. The junction departs from the called germline gene at one end, perhaps through a read error. The chain links TRBV7-7 to TRBJ1-4; D not resolved. CDR3 length equals 13 residues. Germline V gene lookup returns CDR1 SSHAT and CDR2 FNYEAQ (reference sequence). CDR3 in amino acids: CASSLTGNEKLFF. The CDR3 DNA sequence: TGTGCTAGCAGCTTAACGGGGAACGAAAAACTGTTTTTT.

This chain uses TRBV28 with TRBJ2-7, with a possible D match to TRBD2 (6 bases). Deletions cut 3 bases from V and 5 bases from J, with 17 bases between. CDR1 and CDR2 (germline): MDHEN, SYDVKM. The CDR3 length is 15 residues. The CDR3: CASSFGGLYGHEQYF. Written as DNA, the CDR3 is TGTGCCAGCAGTTTTGGGGGACTTTACGGCCACGAGCAGTACTTC.

With respect to this clonotype: A read error may explain this, as a much larger clone is one base away. This rearrangement joins TRBV20-1 to TRBJ2-7, with 7 bases fitting TRBD2. This CDR3 has 17 amino acids. Looked up from germline, CDR1 is DFQATT and CDR2 is SNEGSKA (reference sequence). CDR3 sequence (DNA): TGCAGTGCTAGCGAGGGGCTAGCGGCCTCCTTCTCCTGCGAGCAGTACTTC. Protein sequence: CSASEGLAASFSCEQYF.

The table lists this clonotype with a few counts. A read error may explain this, as a much larger clone is one base away. The rearrangement links TRBV2 to TRBJ1-5; D is unresolved. Germline-derived CDR1 and CDR2 are SNHLY and FYNNEI. This CDR3 region has 13 residues. CDR3 loop: CTSSEGTHQPQHF. CDR3 DNA sequence: TGTACCAGCAGTGAGGGCACACATCAGCCCCAGCATTTT.

This clonotype was detected ten times or more. The chain employs TRBV12-3 or TRBV12-4 and TRBJ2-1; possible D gene TRBD2, 7 bases. V dropped 6 bases and J dropped 12 bases, with 18 bases sitting between them. There are 13 residues in the CDR3. The CDR3 region has the DNA TGTGCCAGCAGCCCGCGGGGAGGGGGTGTGCAGTTCTTC. Protein: CASSPRGGGVQFF.

The chain recombines TRBV4-3 with TRBJ1-2; D gene uncertain. Germline CDR1 is LGHNA and CDR2 is YSLEER. The CDR3 runs 14 residues. V was pared by 0 bases and J by 4 bases, with 9 bases between. For the CDR3, the DNA is TGCGCCAGCAGCCAAGAAGGCAGGCTCTATGGCTACACCTTC. This translates into CASSQEGRLYGYTF.

The V gene is TRBV3-1, the J gene TRBJ2-1; TRBD2 aligns across 10 bases. CDR1 LGHDT and CDR2 YNNKEL come from the germline V gene (reference sequence). With V trimmed by 7 bases and J by 8 bases, 2 bases remained unmatched. The CDR3 sequence is 12 residues long. CDR3 in DNA: TGTGCCAGCACTAGCGGGGGATATGAGCAGTTCTTC. Translated, it gives CASTSGGYEQFF.

This clonotype was seen more than once but under ten times. The chain links TRBV19 to TRBJ2-7; 10 nucleotides line up with TRBD1. J lost 1 base, V lost 4 bases, and 4 bases had no gene match. The germline CDR1 and CDR2 sequences are LNHDA and SQIVND (reference sequence). There are 15 residues in the CDR3. DNA of the CDR3: TGTGCCAGTAGTACGTGGGACAGGGGTTCCTACGAGCAGTACTTC. It yields the protein CASSTWDRGSYEQYF.

This clonotype was counted ten times or more. The rearrangement links TRBV10-3 to TRBJ2-5; no firm D call. The germline gives CDR1 ENHRY, CDR2 SYGVKD. Trimming took off 0 bases at V and 5 bases at J, with 7 bases between the two ends. CDR3 length: 13 residues. The CDR3 loop is CAISESTRETQYF. CDR3 DNA: TGTGCCATCAGTGAGTCAACCAGGGAGACCCAGTACTTC.